The sequence of this TCR beta chain was determined in a study of graft-versus-host responses after intestinal transplantation. The overall study: Recipients received multivisceral, liver-intestinal, or isolated intestinal transplants. Every recipient had anti-thymocyte globulin induction and approximately three years of tacrolimus plus steroids.

Measured with immunoSEQ multiplex PCR; TCRdb has only the in-frame clones, and not every one. The sample lists over 85,000 clones; about 94% were seen once. Concerning this clone: Its antigen is not known.

There are 14 residues in the CDR3. Germline V gene sequence: CDR1 SGHRS, CDR2 YFSETQ. V dropped 4 bases and J dropped 4; count of bases not matched to a gene: 5. This TCR was recovered from a human donor who was the organ donor for an intestinal transplant. V is TRBV5-1 and J is TRBJ2-5; 9 bases are shared with TRBD2. This specimen consisted of unstimulated CD4+ T cells sorted from spleen or lymph node cells, obtained before transplant. In DNA form, the CDR3 reads TGCGCCAGCAGCACGGGACTAGCCGGAGAGACCCAGTACTTC. Translating it yields CASSTGLAGETQYF. Supplemented by reference TRBV5-1 and TRBJ2-5, the full variable domain reads KAGVTQTPRYLIKTRGQQVTLSCSPISGHRSVSWYQQTPGQGLQFLFEYFSETQRNKGNFPGRFSGRQFSNSRSEMNVSTLELGDSALYLCASSTGLAGETQYFGPGTRLLVL.